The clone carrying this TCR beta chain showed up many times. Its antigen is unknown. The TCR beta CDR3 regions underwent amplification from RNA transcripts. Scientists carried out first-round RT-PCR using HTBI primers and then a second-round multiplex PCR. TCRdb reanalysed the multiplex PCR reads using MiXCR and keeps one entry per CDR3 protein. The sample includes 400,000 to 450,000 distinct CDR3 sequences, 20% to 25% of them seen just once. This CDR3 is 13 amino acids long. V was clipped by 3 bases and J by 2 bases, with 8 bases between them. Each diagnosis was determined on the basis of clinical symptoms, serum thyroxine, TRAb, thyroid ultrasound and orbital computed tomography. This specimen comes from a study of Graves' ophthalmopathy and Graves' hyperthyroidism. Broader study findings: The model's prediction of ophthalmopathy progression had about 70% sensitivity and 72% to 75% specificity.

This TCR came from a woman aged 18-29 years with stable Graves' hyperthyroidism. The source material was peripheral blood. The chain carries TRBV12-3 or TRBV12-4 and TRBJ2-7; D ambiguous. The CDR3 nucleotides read TGTGCCAGCAGTTTGACGTTTCCCTACGAGCAGTACTTC. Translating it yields CASSLTFPYEQYF.